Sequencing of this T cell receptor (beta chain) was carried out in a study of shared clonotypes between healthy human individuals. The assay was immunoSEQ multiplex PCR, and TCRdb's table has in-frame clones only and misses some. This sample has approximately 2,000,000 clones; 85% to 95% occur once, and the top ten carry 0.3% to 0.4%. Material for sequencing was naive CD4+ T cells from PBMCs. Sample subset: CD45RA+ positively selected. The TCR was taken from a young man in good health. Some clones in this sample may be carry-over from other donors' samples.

This chain's CDR3 is CASSSLPGGVGTKNIQYF. In nucleotides, the CDR3 is TGTGCCAGCAGCTCATTGCCAGGGGGCGTCGGAACCAAAAACATTCAGTACTTC. This sequence joins TRBV5-6 and TRBJ2-4; 8 bases match TRBD1. The CDR3 runs to 18 residues. The germline CDR1 and CDR2 sequences are SGHDT and YYEEEE. The ends lost 3 bases at V and 2 bases at J; junction bases unmatched: 13.